This T cell receptor (beta chain) was observed in a study of T cells after somatic rescue of genetic block. From germline, CDR1 is LGHNA and CDR2 YSLEER. The CDR3 length is 17 residues. The V and J ends lost 0 bases and 4 bases respectively, with 18 bases between them. TCRdb keeps only in-frame clones here, not all; method: immunoSEQ multiplex PCR. The table records 110,000 or so clones, over 80% of them present only once. The chain combines TRBV4-3 with TRBJ1-2; D may be TRBD1 (6 bases). This receptor was taken from a woman between 18 and 29 years old. The material sequenced was peripheral blood mononuclear cells (PBMCs). The CDR3 reads CASSQDLRGGSLYGYTF. The CDR3 DNA reads TGCGCCAGCAGCCAAGATTTGCGGGGGGGCTCCCTCTATGGCTACACCTTC.